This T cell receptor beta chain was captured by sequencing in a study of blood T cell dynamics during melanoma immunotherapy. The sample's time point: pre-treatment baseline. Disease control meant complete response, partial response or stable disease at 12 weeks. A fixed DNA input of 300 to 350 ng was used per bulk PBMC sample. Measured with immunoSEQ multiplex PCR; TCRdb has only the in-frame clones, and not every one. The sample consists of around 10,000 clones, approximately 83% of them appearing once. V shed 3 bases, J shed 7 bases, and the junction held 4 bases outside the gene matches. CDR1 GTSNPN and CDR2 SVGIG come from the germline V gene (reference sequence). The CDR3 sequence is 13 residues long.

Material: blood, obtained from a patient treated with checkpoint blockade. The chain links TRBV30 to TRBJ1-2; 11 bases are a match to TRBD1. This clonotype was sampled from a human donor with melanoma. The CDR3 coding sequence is TGTGCCTGGAGAGGACAGGGGGCTGGTGGCTACACCTTC. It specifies CAWRGQGAGGYTF.